This is a list of T cell receptor beta chains from one sample in a study of shared clonotypes between healthy human individuals. Clones were read by immunoSEQ multiplex PCR, and TCRdb kept only the in-frame ones, dropping some. This repertoire shows roughly 590,000 clones, around 95% found once; its top ten account for about 0.11%. Sequenced: naive CD8+ T cells sorted from blood. The receptors were gathered from a young woman in good health. Both conserved end residues are part of each CDR3. D genes are given only for firm matches. Clone size is stated in some rows and not others, as once, few, many or a class when expanded.

D gene,J gene,clone size,V gene,CDR3 protein,CDR3 DNA
-,TRBJ1-5,-,TRBV15,CATSERGSYSNQPQHF,TGTGCCACCAGCGAGAGGGGTTCTTATAGCAATCAGCCCCAGCATTTT
-,TRBJ2-7,-,TRBV28,CASSLDLQREDYEQYF,TGTGCCAGCAGTTTAGACCTCCAGCGAGAGGATTACGAGCAGTACTTC
-,TRBJ1-3,few,TRBV2,CASSEEQNAGNTIYF,TGTGCCAGCAGTGAAGAACAGAACGCTGGAAACACCATATATTTT
-,TRBJ2-1,-,TRBV10-3,CAISESISFEQFF,TGTGCCATCAGTGAGTCTATCAGCTTTGAGCAGTTCTTC
-,TRBJ1-2,-,TRBV28,CASSPIAYSTLHGYTF,TGTGCCAGCAGTCCGATCGCTTATTCGACTCTTCATGGCTACACCTTC
TRBD2,TRBJ2-1,-,TRBV28,CASSSPLAAAPAYNEQFF,TGTGCCAGCAGTTCCCCACTAGCGGCAGCACCCGCCTACAATGAGCAGTTCTTC
-,TRBJ2-1,once,TRBV28,CASSFAGEQFF,TGTGCCAGCAGTTTTGCCGGTGAGCAGTTCTTC
TRBD2,TRBJ2-7,-,TRBV28,CASSSTLLADRYEQYF,TGTGCCAGCAGTTCAACCCTACTAGCGGACCGCTACGAGCAGTACTTC
TRBD2,TRBJ2-3,-,TRBV7-9,CASSSGTSESTDTQYF,TGTGCCAGCAGCTCGGGGACTAGCGAGAGCACAGATACGCAGTATTTT
-,TRBJ1-4,once,TRBV7-8,CASSLKLGGSEKLFF,TGTGCCAGCAGCTTAAAGCTTGGAGGATCTGAAAAACTGTTTTTT
-,TRBJ1-5,-,TRBV11-2,CASSGGDQPQHF,TGTGCCAGCAGCGGAGGGGATCAGCCCCAGCATTTT
TRBD2,TRBJ2-5,-,TRBV5-4,CASSKLTSSLQETQYF,TGTGCCAGCAGCAAGTTGACTAGCAGCCTCCAAGAGACCCAGTACTTC
-,TRBJ1-4,-,TRBV4-1,CASSQDPAGINEKLFF,TGCGCCAGCAGCCAGGACCCTGCAGGGATAAATGAAAAACTGTTTTTT
TRBD2,TRBJ2-1,-,TRBV28,CASSPLLAGVNEQFF,TGTGCCAGCAGTCCCCTTCTAGCGGGAGTAAATGAGCAGTTCTTC
-,TRBJ1-5,-,TRBV27,CASSFIGSNQPQHF,TGTGCCAGCAGTTTTATAGGGAGCAATCAGCCCCAGCATTTT
TRBD1,TRBJ2-2,-,TRBV28,CASSPGTGGFLNTGELFF,TGTGCCAGCAGCCCTGGGACAGGGGGCTTCCTGAACACCGGGGAGCTGTTTTTT
-,TRBJ2-6,few,TRBV27,CASSFSGANVLTF,TGTGCCAGCAGTTTCTCCGGGGCCAACGTCCTGACTTTC
TRBD1,TRBJ1-4,-,TRBV28,CASSFNQGAVGNEKLFF,TGTGCCAGCAGTTTTAATCAGGGGGCTGTAGGTAATGAAAAACTGTTTTTT
TRBD1,TRBJ2-7,-,TRBV29-1,CSVAGQGFHEQYF,TGCAGCGTTGCGGGACAGGGGTTCCACGAGCAGTACTTC
TRBD2,TRBJ2-5,-,TRBV6-6,CASSSGLATETQYF,TGTGCCAGCAGTTCGGGACTAGCTACGGAGACCCAGTACTTC
-,TRBJ2-1,-,TRBV12-5,CASGTGNNEQFF,TGTGCTAGTGGCACAGGAAACAATGAGCAGTTCTTC
TRBD2,TRBJ2-1,once,TRBV10-2,CASSDGLAGVSSYNEQFF,TGCGCCAGCAGTGATGGGCTAGCGGGCGTAAGCTCCTACAATGAGCAGTTCTTC
-,TRBJ2-7,-,TRBV7-8,CASSLAGIAYEQYF,TGTGCCAGCAGCTTAGCGGGGATCGCCTACGAGCAGTACTTC
-,TRBJ2-1,once,TRBV7-2,CASSLEGGSYNEQFF,TGTGCCAGCAGCTTAGAAGGGGGGTCCTACAATGAGCAGTTCTTC
-,TRBJ2-1,-,TRBV7-9,CASSPHLGVSEQFF,TGTGCCAGCAGCCCTCACCTAGGGGTGTCGGAGCAGTTCTTC